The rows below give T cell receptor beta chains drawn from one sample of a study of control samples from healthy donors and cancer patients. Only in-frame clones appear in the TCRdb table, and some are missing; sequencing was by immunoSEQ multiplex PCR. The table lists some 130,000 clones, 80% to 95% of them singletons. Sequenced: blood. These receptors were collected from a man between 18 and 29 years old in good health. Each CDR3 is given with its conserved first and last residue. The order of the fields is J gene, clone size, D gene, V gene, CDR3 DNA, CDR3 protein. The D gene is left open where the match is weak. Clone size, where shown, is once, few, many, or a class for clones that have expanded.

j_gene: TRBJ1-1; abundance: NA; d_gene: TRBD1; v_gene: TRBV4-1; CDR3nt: TGCGCCAGCAGCCAACAAGGGGGCAGGGGGCGGACTGAAGCTTTCTTT; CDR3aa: CASSQQGGRGRTEAFF
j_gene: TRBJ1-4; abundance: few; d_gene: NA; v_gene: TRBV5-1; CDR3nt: TGCGCCAGCTCTTTGGGAGGGGGACGGGCTAATGAAAAACTGTTTTTT; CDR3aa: CASSLGGGRANEKLFF
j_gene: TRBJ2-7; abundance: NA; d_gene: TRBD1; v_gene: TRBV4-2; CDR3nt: TGTGCCAGCAGCCAACGACAGGGAGAAGCGCACGAGCAGTACTTC; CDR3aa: CASSQRQGEAHEQYF
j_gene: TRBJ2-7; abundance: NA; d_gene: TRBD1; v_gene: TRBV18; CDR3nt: TGTGCCAGCTCACCATCGGGACAGGGTTCTTACGAGCAGTACTTC; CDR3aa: CASSPSGQGSYEQYF
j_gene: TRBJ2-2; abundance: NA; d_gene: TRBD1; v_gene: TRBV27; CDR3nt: TGTGCCAGCAGTACCAGACGTGGGACAGGAGATCCACTCCTGAACACCGGGGAGCTGTTTTTT; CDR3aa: CASSTRRGTGDPLLNTGELFF
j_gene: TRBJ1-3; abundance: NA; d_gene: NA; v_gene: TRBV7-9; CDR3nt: TGTGCCAGCAGCCGCGGTCCGTCTGGAAACACCATATATTTT; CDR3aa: CASSRGPSGNTIYF
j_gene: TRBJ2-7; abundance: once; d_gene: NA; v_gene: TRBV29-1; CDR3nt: TGCAGCGTTGTGTTGTCCTCCTACGAGCAGTACTTC; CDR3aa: CSVVLSSYEQYF
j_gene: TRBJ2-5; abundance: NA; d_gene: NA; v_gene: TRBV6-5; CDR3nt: TGTGCCAGCAGTTACCTGGTGGGCGGGTACTTC; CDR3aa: CASSYLVGGYF
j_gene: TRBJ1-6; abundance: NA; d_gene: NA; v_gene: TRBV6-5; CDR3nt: TGTGCCAGCAGGGAGGCTAGGGGCAATTCACCCCTCCACTTT; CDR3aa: CASREARGNSPLHF
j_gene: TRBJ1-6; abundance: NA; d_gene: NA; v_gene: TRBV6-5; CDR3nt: TGTGCCAGCAGTTACAGCTCACCCCTCCACTTT; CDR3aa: CASSYSSPLHF
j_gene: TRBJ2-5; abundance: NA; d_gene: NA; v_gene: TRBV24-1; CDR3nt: TGTGCCACCAGTCCAGGCAGGGGAGATCAAGAGACCCAGTACTTC; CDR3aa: CATSPGRGDQETQYF
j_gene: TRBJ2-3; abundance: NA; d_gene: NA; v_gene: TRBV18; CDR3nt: TGTGCCAGCTCACCAGAGGAGGCAGATACGCAGTATTTT; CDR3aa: CASSPEEADTQYF
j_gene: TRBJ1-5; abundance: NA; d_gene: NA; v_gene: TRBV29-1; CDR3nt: TGCAGCGTTAGGGCCACTCTTAGTCAGCCCCAGCATTTT; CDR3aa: CSVRATLSQPQHF
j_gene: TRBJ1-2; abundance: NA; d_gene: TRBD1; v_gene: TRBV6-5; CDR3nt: TGTGCCAGCCGAGGGGGGACAGCGAACAACTATGGCTACACCTTC; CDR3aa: CASRGGTANNYGYTF
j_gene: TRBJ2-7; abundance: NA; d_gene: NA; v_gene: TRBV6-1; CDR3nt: TGTGCCAGCAGTGAAAACAGGGTTTACGAGCAGTACTTC; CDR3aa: CASSENRVYEQYF
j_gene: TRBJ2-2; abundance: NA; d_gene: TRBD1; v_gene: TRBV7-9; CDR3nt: TGTGCCAGCAAACAACTTGGGGCAGGGGGCACCGGGGAGCTGTTTTTT; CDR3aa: CASKQLGAGGTGELFF
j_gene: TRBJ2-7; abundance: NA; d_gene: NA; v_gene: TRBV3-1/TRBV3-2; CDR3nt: TGTGCCAGCGGGAAGGGCTACGAGCAGTACTTC; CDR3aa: CASGKGYEQYF
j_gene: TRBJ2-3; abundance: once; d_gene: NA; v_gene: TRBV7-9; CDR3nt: TGTGCCAGCAGCTTAGTCGCAGCCACAGATACGCAGTATTTT; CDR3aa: CASSLVAATDTQYF
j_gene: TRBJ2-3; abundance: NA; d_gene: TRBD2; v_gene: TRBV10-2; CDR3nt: TGCGCCAGCAGTGAGTTGACTAGCGGCCCATATTTT; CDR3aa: CASSELTSGPYF
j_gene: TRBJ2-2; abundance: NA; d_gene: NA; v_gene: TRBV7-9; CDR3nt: TGTGCCAGCAGCTCGCAGGGTGATTTGGCCACCGGGGAGCTGTTTTTT; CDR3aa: CASSSQGDLATGELFF
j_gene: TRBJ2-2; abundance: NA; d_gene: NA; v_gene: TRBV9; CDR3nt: TGTGCCAGCAGCCGTCAGGGCTCGGTCGGCGGGGAGCTGTTTTTT; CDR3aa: CASSRQGSVGGELFF
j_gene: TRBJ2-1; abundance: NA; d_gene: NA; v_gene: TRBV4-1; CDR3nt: TGCGCCAGCAGCCAAGTATCCCTCAACAATGAGCAGTTCTTC; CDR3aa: CASSQVSLNNEQFF
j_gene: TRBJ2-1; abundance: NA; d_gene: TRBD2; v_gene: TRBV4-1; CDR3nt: TGCGCCAGCAGCCAAGGTGGAAAAGCGGGGGGGCCGAGCTCCTACAATGAGCAGTTCTTC; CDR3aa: CASSQGGKAGGPSSYNEQFF
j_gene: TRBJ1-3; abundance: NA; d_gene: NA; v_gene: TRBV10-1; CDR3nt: TGCGCCAGCAGTGGGGGACCGCTCTCTGGAAACACCATATATTTT; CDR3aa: CASSGGPLSGNTIYF
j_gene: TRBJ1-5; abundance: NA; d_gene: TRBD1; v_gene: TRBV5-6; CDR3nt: TGTGCCAGCAGCATTTCGGGACAGGGTTTTAGGGACAATCAGCCCCAGCATTTT; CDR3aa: CASSISGQGFRDNQPQHF
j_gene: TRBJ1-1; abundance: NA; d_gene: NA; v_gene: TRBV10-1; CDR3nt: TGCGCCAGCAGTGAGTTCGCAGGTACGGACGCTGAAGCTTTCTTT; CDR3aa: CASSEFAGTDAEAFF
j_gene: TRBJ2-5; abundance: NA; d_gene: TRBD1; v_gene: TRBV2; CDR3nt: TGTGCCAGCAGTTCGACAGGGGGCGAAGAGACCCAGTACTTC; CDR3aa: CASSSTGGEETQYF
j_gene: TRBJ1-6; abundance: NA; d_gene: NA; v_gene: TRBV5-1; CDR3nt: TGCGCCAGCAGCTTGGTAAGACGGCTAAATTCACCCCTCCACTTT; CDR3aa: CASSLVRRLNSPLHF
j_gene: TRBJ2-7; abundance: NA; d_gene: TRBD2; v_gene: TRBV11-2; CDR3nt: TGTGCCAGCAGTCGAAGGACTAGCGGGACCTACGAGCAGTACTTC; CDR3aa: CASSRRTSGTYEQYF
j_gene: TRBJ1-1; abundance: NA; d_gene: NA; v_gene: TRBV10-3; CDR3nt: TGTGCCATCAGTGAACTCGAGAACACTGAAGCTTTCTTT; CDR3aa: CAISELENTEAFF
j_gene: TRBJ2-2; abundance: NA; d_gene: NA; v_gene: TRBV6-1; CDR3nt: TGTGCCAGCAGTGAAGGTTTCACCGGGGAGCTGTTTTTT; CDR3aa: CASSEGFTGELFF
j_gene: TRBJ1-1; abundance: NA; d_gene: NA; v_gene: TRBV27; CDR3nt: TGTGCCAGCAGTTTTTCGGGACACTTGAACACTGAAGCTTTCTTT; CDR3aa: CASSFSGHLNTEAFF
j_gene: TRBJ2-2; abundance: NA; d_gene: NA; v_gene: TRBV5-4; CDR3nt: TGTGCCAGCAGCTTGGCCGTGGCTAGTTCCGGGGAGCTGTTTTTT; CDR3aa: CASSLAVASSGELFF
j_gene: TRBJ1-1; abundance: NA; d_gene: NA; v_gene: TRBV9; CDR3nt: TGTGCCAGCAGCGTAGGTTCGGCAAACACTGAAGCTTTCTTT; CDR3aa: CASSVGSANTEAFF
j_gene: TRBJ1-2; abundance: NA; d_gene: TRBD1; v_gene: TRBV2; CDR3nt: TGTGCCAGCAGTGCCCAGGGGGCTGGTGGCTACACCTTC; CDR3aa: CASSAQGAGGYTF
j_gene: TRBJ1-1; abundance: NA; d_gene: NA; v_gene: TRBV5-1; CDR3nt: TGCGCCAGCAGCTTGGAAGTGTCTAACACTGAAGCTTTCTTT; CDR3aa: CASSLEVSNTEAFF
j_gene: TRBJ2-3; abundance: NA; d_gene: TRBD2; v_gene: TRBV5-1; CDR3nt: TGCGCCAGCAGCCCCAAGAGAGCGGGGGACCCCACAGATACGCAGTATTTT; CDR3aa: CASSPKRAGDPTDTQYF